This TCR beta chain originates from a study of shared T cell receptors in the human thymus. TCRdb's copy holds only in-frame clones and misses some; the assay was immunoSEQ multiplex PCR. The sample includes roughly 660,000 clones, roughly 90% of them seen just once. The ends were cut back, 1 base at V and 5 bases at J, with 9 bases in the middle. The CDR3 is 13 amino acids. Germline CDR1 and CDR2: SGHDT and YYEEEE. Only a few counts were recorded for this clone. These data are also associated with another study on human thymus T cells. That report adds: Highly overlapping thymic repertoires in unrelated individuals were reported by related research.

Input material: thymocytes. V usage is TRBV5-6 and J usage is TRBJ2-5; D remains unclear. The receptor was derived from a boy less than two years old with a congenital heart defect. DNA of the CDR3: TGTGCCAGCAGCTTGTCGGTCGAGGAGACCCAGTACTTC. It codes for CASSLSVEETQYF.